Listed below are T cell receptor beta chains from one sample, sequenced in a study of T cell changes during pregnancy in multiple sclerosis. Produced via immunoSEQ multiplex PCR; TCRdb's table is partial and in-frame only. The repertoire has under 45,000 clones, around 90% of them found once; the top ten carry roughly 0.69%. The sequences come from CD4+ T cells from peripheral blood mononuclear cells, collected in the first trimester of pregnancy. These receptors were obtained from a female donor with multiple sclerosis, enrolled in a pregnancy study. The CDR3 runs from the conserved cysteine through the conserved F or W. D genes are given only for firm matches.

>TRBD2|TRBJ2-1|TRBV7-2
CASSPGLAGGGQFF
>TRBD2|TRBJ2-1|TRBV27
CASSVRLAGGKDNEQFF
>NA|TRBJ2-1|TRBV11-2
CASSLDLAGGLNEQFF
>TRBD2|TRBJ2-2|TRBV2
CASRGGGNTGELFF
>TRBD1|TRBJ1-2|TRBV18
CASSATGTDYGYTF
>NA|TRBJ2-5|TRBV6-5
CASSYGTSQRETQYF
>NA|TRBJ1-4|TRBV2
CASSPEGGEKLFF
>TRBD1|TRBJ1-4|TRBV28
CASTRTGGNEKLFF
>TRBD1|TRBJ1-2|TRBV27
CASSLLAGTGNYGYTF
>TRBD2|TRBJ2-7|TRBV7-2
CASSLRASGRVLYEQYF
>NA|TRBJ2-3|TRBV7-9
CASSSSQGTSDTQYF
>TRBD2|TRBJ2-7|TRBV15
CATSRGVGGSYEQYF
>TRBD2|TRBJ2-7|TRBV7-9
CASTPSSGSLYEQYF
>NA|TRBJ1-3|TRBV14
CASSQVSGNTIYF
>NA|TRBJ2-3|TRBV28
CASSLQVDTQYF
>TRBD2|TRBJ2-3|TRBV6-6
CASVSGLARKYF
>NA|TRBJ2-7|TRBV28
CASDGGRGYEQYF
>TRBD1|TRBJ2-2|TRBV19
CASSTPGTGGTGELFF
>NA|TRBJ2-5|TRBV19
CASSLRTKQETQYF
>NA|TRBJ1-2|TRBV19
CASSSRIRQKDYGYTF
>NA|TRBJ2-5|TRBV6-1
CASSEASGGLSETQYF
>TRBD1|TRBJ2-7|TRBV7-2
CASSLFGTDAYEQYF
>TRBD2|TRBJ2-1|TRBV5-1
CASSSGLAGAYNEQFF
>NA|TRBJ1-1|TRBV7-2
CASSFNSPAGGEAFF
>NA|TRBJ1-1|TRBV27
CASSFAGSNTEAFF
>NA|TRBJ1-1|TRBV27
CASSLTGVDTEAFF
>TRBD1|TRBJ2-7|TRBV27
CASTSKSPGTGLRTTYEQYF
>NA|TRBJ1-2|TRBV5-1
CASSLGQDIIGYTF
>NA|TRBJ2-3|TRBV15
CATSRDGGRASTDTQYF
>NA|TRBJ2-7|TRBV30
CAWSVRQAGFYEQYF
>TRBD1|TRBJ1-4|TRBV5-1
CASSLGAGGANEKLFF
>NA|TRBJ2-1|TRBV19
CASSIDGRTTGYNEQFF
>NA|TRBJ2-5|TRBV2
CASQGLEVETQYF
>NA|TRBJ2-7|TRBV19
CASSIPGHNYEQYF
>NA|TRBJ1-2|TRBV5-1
CASSLRAGVKDGYTF
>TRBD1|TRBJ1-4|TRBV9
CASSVEGQSNEKLFF
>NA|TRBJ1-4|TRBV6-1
CASSEYWGGEKLFF
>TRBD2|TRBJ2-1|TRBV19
CASSMGTRGDRRNEQFF
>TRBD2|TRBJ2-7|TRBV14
CASMLAGGPYEQYF
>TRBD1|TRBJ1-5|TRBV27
CASSLSSGGDQPQHF
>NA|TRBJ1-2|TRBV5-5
CASSGGTRYGYTF
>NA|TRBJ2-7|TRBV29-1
CSVGNGYEQYF
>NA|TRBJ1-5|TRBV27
CASSSGLGRAGRNQPQHF
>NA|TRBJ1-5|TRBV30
CAWQGQPGGPQHF
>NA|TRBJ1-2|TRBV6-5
CASSRRDGNYGYTF
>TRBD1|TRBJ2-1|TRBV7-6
CASSMDRRNEQFF
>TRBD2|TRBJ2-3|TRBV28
CASSFTSGNTDTQYF
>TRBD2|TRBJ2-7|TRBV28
CASSSNRLAGRYEQYF
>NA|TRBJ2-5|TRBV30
CAFFGLTQETQYF
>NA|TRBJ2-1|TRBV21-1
CASSKTSGNYNEQFF
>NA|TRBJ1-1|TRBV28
CATVPGALNTEAFF
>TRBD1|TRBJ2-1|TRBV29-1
CSVRTGISYNEQFF
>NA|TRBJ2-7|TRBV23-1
CASRDERRPRTYEQYF
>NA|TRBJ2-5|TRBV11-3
CASSFGGGQQETQYF
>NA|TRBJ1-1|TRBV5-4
CASIPGPGSEAFF
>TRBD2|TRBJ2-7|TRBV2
CASRLAGGVSYEQYF
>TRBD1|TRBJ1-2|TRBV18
CASSSTGTDYGYTF
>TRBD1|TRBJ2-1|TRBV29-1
CSVTGQGVYNEQFF